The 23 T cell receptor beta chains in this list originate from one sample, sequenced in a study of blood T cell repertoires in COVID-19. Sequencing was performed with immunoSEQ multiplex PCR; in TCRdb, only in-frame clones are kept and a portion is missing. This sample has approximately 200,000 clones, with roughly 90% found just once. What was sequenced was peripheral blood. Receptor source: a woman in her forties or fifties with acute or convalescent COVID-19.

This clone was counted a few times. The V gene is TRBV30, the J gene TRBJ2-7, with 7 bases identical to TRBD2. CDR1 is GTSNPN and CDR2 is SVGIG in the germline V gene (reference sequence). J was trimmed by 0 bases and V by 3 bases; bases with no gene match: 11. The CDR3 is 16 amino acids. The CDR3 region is CAWRSFPGRPSYEQYF. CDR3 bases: TGTGCCTGGAGATCATTCCCCGGGAGGCCCTCCTACGAGCAGTACTTC.

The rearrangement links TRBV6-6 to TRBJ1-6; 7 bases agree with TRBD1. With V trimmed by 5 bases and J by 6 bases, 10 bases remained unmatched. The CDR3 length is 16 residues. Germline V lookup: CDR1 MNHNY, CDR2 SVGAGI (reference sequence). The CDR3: CASSLTGPTTNSPLHF. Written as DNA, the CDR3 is TGTGCCAGCAGTCTGACAGGGCCGACCACTAATTCACCCCTCCACTTT.

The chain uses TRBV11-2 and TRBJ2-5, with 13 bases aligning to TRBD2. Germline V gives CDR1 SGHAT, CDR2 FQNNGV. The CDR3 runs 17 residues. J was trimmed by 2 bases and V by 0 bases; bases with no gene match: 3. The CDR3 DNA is TGTGCCAGCAGCTTAGACCTGACTAGCGGGAGGCAAGAGACCCAGTACTTC. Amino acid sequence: CASSLDLTSGRQETQYF. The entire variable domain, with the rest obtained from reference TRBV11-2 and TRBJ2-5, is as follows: EAGVAQSPRYKIIEKRQSVAFWCNPISGHATLYWYQQILGQGPKLLIQFQNNGVVDDSQLPKDRFSAERLKGVDSTLKIQPAKLEDSAVYLCASSLDLTSGRQETQYFGPGTRLLVL.

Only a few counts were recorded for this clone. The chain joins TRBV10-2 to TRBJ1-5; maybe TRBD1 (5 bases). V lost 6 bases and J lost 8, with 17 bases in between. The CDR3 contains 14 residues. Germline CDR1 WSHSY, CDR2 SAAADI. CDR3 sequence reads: CASSPDSMVEPQHF. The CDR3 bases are TGCGCCAGCAGCCCCGACAGTATGGTCGAGCCCCAGCATTTT.

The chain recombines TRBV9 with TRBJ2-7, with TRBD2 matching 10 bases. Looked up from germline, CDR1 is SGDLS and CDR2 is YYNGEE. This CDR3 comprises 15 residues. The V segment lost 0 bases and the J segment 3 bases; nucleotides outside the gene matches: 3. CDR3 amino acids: CASSVGLAGGYEQYF. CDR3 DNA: TGTGCCAGCAGCGTAGGATTAGCGGGAGGCTACGAGCAGTACTTC.

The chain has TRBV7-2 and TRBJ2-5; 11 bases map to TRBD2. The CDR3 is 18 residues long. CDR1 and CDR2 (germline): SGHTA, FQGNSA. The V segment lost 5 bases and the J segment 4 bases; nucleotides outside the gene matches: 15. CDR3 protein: CASSPALLAGAGRETQYF. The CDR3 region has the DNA TGTGCCAGCAGCCCAGCCCTACTAGCGGGGGCCGGGAGAGAGACCCAGTACTTC. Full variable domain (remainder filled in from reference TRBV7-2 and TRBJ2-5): GAGVSQSPSNKVTEKGKDVELRCDPISGHTALYWYRQSLGQGLEFLIYFQGNSAPDKSGLPSDRFSAERTGGSVSTLTIQRTQQEDSAVYLCASSPALLAGAGRETQYFGPGTRLLVL.

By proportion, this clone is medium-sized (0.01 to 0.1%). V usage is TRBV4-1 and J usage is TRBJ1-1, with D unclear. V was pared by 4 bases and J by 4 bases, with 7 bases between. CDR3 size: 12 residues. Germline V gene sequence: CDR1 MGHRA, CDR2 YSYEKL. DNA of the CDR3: TGCGCCAGCAGCCCCCCGAGCACTGAAGCTTTCTTT. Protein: CASSPPSTEAFF.

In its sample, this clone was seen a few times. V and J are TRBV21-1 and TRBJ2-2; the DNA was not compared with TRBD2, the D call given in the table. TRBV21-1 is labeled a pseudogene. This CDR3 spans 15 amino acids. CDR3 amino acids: CASRLAGINTGELFF. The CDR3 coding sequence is TGTGCCAGCAGACTAGCGGGAATTAACACCGGGGAGCTGTTTTTT.

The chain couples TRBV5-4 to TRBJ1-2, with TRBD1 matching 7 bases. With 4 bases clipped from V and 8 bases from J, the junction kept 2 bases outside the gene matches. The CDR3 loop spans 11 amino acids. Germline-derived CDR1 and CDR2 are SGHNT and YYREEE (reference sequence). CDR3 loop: CASSVTGGYTF. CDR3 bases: TGTGCCAGCAGCGTGACAGGGGGCTACACCTTC.

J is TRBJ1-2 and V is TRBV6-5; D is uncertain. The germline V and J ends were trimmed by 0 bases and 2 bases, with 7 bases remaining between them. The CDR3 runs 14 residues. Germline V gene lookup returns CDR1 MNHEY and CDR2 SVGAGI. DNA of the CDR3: TGTGCCAGCAGTTACTCCCCCGAGAACTATGGCTACACCTTC. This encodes CASSYSPENYGYTF.

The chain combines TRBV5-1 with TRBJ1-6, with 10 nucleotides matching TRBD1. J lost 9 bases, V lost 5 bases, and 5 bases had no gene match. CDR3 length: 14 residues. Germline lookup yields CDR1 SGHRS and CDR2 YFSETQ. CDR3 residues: CASSGQGVSSPLHF. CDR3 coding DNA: TGCGCCAGCAGTGGACAGGGGGTAAGTTCACCCCTCCACTTT.

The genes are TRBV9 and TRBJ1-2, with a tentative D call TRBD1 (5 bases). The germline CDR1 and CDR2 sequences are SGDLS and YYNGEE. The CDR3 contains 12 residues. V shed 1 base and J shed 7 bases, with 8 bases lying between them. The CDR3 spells CASSVNQGGYTF. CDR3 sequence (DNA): TGTGCCAGCAGCGTAAACCAGGGTGGCTACACCTTC.

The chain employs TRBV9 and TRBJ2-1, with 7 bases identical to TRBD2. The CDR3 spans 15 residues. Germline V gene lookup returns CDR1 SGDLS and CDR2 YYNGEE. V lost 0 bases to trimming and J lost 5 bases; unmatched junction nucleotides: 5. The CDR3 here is CASSVASGTNNEQFF. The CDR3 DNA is TGTGCCAGCAGCGTAGCGTCAGGGACTAACAATGAGCAGTTCTTC. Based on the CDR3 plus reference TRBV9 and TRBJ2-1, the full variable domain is DSGVTQTPKHLITATGQRVTLRCSPRSGDLSVYWYQQSLDQGLQFLIQYYNGEERAKGNILERFSAQQFPDLHSELNLSSLELGDSALYFCASSVASGTNNEQFFGPGTRLTVL.

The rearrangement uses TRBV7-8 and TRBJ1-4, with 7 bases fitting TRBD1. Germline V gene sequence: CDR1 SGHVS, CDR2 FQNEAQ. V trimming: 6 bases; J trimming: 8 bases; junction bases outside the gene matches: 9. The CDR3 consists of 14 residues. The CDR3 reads CASSRQGVREKLFF. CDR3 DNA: TGTGCCAGCAGTCGACAGGGCGTTAGGGAAAAACTGTTTTTT.

CDR3 bases: TGTGCCAGCAGTCTCACAGGGGAATATGGCTACACCTTC. Protein: CASSLTGEYGYTF. The rearrangement uses TRBV27 and TRBJ1-2; 7 bases line up with TRBD1. Unmatched junction bases numbered 5, after V lost 5 bases and J lost 5 bases. Germline values: CDR1 MNHEY, CDR2 SMNVEV (reference sequence). The CDR3 runs 13 residues.

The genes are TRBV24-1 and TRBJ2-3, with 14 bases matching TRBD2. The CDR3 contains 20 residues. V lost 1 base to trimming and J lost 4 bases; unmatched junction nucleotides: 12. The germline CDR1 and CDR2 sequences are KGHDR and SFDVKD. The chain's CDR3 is CATSDFKAHGLAGGADTQYF. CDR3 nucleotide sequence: TGTGCCACCAGTGATTTTAAAGCCCACGGACTAGCGGGGGGAGCAGATACGCAGTATTTT.

CDR3 bases: TGCGCCAGCGGGAGGGGGAGTACTGAAGCTTTCTTT. The encoded protein is CASGRGSTEAFF. The chain combines TRBV10-2 with TRBJ1-1, with TRBD1 as a possible D gene (6 bases). Trimming pared 8 bases from V and 5 bases from J, leaving 12 bases between. Per germline, CDR1 WSHSY and CDR2 SAAADI. This CDR3 spans 12 amino acids.

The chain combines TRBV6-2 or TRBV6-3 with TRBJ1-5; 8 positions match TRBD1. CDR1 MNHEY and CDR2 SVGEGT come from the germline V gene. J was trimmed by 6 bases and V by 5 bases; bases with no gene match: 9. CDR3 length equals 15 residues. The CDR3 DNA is TGTGCCAGCAGTAACAGCAGACAGGGGTTTCAGCCCCAGCATTTT. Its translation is CASSNSRQGFQPQHF.

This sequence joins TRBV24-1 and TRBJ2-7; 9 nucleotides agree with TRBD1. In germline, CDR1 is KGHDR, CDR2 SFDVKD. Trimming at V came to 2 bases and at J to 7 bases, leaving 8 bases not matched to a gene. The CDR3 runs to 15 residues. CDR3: CATSDWTGARWEQYF. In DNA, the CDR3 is TGTGCCACCAGTGATTGGACAGGGGCTAGATGGGAGCAGTACTTC.

CDR3 nucleotide sequence: TGTGCCAGCAGCCCAGCGCAGTTAGGAAACACCATATATTTT. This encodes CASSPAQLGNTIYF. The chain has TRBV7-6 and TRBJ1-3; D ambiguous. Germline V CDR1 and CDR2: SGHVS, FNYEAQ. Deletions cut 5 bases from V and 4 bases from J, with 12 bases between. The CDR3 has 14 amino acids.

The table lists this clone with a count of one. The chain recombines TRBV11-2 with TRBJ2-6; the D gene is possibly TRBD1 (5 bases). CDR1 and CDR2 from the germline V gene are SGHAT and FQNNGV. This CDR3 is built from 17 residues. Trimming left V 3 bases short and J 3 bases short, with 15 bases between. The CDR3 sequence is CASSFLRVPDGANVLTF. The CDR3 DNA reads TGTGCCAGCAGCTTCCTCAGGGTTCCAGATGGGGCCAACGTCCTGACTTTC.

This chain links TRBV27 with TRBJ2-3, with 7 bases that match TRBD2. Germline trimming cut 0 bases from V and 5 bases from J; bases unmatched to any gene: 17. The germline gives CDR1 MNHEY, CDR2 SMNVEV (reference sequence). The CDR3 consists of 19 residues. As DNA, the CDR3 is TGTGCCAGCAGTTTATCGGCGACACCGGGGCTAGCGGAGCTAGATACGCAGTATTTT. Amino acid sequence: CASSLSATPGLAELDTQYF.

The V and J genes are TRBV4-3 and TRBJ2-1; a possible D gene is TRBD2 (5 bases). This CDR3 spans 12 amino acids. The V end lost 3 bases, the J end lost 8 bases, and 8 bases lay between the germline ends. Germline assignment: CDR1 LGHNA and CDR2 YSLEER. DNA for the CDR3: TGCGCCAGCAGCCAGGGAGACCATGAGCAGTTCTTC. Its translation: CASSQGDHEQFF.